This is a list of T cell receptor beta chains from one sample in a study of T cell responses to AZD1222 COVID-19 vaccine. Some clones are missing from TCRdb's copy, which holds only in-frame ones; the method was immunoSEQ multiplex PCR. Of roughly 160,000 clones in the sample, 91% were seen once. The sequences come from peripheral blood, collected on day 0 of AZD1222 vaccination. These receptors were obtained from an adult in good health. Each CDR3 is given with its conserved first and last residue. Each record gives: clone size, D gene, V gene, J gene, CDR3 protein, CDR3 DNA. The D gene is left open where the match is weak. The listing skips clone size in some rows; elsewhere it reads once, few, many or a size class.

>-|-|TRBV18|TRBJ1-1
CASSPLRQGTGMNTEAFF
TGTGCCAGCTCACCATTACGTCAGGGGACGGGGATGAACACTGAAGCTTTCTTT
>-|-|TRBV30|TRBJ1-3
CAWSVGPGNTIYF
TGTGCCTGGAGTGTGGGGCCTGGAAACACCATATATTTT
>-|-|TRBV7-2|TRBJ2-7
CASSPFSGNYEQYF
TGTGCCAGCAGCCCTTTTTCCGGCAACTACGAGCAGTACTTC
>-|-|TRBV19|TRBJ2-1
CASSIGMNYNEQFF
TGTGCCAGTAGTATCGGAATGAACTACAATGAGCAGTTCTTC
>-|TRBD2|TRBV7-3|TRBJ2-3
CASSGTSGRGDTQYF
TGTGCCAGCAGCGGTACTAGCGGGAGGGGAGATACGCAGTATTTT
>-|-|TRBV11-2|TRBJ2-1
CASSLDEPPRRYNEQFF
TGTGCCAGCAGCTTAGATGAGCCCCCCCGGCGCTACAATGAGCAGTTCTTC
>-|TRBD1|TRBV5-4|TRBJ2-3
CASSLRQGADTQYF
TGTGCCAGCAGCTTGAGGCAGGGGGCAGATACGCAGTATTTT
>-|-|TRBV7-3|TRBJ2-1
CASSLSIDNEQFF
TGTGCCAGCAGCTTATCGATAGACAATGAGCAGTTCTTC
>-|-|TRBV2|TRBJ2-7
CASSEERGASYEQYF
TGTGCCAGCAGTGAAGAGAGGGGCGCCTCCTACGAGCAGTACTTC
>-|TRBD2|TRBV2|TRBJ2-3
CASSEVGGRRTDTQYF
TGTGCCAGCAGTGAAGTCGGCGGGAGAAGAACAGATACGCAGTATTTT
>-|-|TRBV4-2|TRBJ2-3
CASSQGGSTDTQYF
TGTGCCAGCAGCCAAGGAGGGAGCACAGATACGCAGTATTTT
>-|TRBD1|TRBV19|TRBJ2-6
CASTYAGTGGLPGANVLTF
TGTGCCAGTACCTACGCCGGGACAGGGGGTTTGCCTGGGGCCAACGTCCTGACTTTC
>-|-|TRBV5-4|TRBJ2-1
CASSMRTQGLNEQFF
TGTGCCAGCAGCATGCGAACACAGGGTCTCAATGAGCAGTTCTTC
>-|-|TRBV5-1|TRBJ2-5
CASSLLGNQETQYF
TGCGCCAGCAGCTTGTTAGGCAATCAAGAGACCCAGTACTTC
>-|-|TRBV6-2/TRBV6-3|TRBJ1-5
CASSYGLYGNQPQHF
TGTGCCAGCAGTTACGGCCTTTATGGCAATCAGCCCCAGCATTTT
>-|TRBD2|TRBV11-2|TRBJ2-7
CANSLWTGGASGSLYEQYF
TGTGCCAACAGCTTATGGACAGGCGGGGCTAGCGGGAGCCTCTACGAGCAGTACTTC
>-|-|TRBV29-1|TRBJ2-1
CSVGRLSSYNEQFF
TGCAGCGTTGGCCGACTCAGCTCCTACAATGAGCAGTTCTTC
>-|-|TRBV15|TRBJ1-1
CATSRGGDSSEAFF
TGTGCCACCAGCAGAGGCGGGGATTCTTCTGAAGCTTTCTTT
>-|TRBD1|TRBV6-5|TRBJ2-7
CASSPDRGYSYEQYF
TGTGCCAGCAGTCCCGACAGGGGCTACTCCTACGAGCAGTACTTC
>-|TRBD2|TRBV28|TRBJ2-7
CASSATTGTSGRIPYEQYF
TGTGCCAGCAGCGCGACCACCGGGACTAGCGGGAGAATCCCCTACGAGCAGTACTTC
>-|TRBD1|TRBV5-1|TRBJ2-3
CASSIQGAGTDTQYF
TGCGCCAGCAGCATACAGGGGGCAGGGACAGATACGCAGTATTTT
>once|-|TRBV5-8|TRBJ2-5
CASSLYRETQYF
TGTGCCAGCAGCTTATACAGGGAGACCCAGTACTTC
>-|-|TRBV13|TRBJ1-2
CASSYIAKDSYTF
TGTGCCAGCAGCTACATAGCGAAAGATTCCTACACCTTC
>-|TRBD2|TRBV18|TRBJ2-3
CASSPKRGTGDTQYF
TGTGCCAGCTCACCTAAGCGGGGGACGGGAGATACGCAGTATTTT
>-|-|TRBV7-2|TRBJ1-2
CASSLETGNYGYTF
TGTGCCAGCAGCTTAGAGACAGGCAACTATGGCTACACCTTC
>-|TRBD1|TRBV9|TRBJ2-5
CASSRQGESETQYF
TGTGCCAGCAGTCGACAGGGGGAATCGGAGACCCAGTACTTC
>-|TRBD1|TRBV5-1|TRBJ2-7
CASSQTGREQYF
TGCGCCAGCAGCCAGACAGGGCGCGAGCAGTACTTC
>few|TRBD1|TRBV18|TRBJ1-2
CASSPGTGLYGYTF
TGTGCCAGCTCACCCGGGACAGGACTCTATGGCTACACCTTC
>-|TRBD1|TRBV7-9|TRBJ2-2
CASSISPTGQGSINTGELFF
TGTGCCAGCAGCATCTCACCCACCGGACAGGGATCAATTAACACCGGGGAGCTGTTTTTT
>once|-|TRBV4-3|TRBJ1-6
CASSQGSGRVVSPLHF
TGCGCCAGCAGCCAAGGAAGTGGCAGGGTGGTCTCACCCCTCCACTTT
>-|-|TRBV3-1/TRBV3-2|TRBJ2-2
CASSPSPGGELFF
TGTGCCAGCAGCCCCAGCCCCGGCGGGGAGCTGTTTTTT
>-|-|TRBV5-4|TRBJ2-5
CASSLTRVHPQETQYF
TGTGCCAGCAGCTTGACCCGGGTTCACCCCCAAGAGACCCAGTACTTC
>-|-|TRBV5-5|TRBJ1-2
CASSLGAGLDYTF
TGTGCCAGCAGCTTGGGGGCAGGGCTTGACTACACCTTC
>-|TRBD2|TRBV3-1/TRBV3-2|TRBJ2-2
CASSQWGGLAANTGELFF
TGTGCCAGCAGCCAGTGGGGGGGACTAGCGGCGAACACCGGGGAGCTGTTTTTT
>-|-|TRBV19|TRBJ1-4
CASSPQSAGEKLFF
TGTGCCAGTAGTCCGCAGTCGGCCGGCGAAAAACTGTTTTTT
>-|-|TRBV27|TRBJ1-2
CASSPYSGYGYTF
TGTGCCAGCAGTCCCTACAGCGGCTATGGCTACACCTTC
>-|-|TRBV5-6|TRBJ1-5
CASSLAVGGNQPQHF
TGTGCCAGCAGCTTGGCCGTTGGCGGCAATCAGCCCCAGCATTTT